This T cell receptor beta chain is drawn from a study of identical twins. The V gene end was trimmed by 5 bases and the J gene end by 5 bases; junction bases not matched to a gene: 10. Germline V gene data show CDR1 as SGHVS and CDR2 as FQNEAQ. This CDR3 is 17 amino acids long. TCRdb passed the 5' RACE reads through MiXCR, listing each CDR3 protein once. The profile covers 200,000 to 250,000 distinct CDR3 sequences, with 6.5% to 9% appearing a single time and 5% to 6% taken by the ten largest. These data also featured in a second study, about yellow fever vaccine responses in identical twins.

The clonotype was recovered from a woman between 18 and 29 years old in good health. Source material: CD8+ T cells sorted from blood. The chain employs TRBV7-8 and TRBJ2-3, with 13 bases fitting TRBD2. The CDR3 reads CASSKDLLAGGGDTQYF. CDR3 nucleotides: TGTGCCAGCAGCAAAGACCTACTAGCGGGAGGGGGAGATACGCAGTATTTT.